This T cell receptor beta chain was retrieved from a study of OX40 agonist ivuxolimab in advanced cancers. Study summary: Given to patients was ivuxolimab, an agonistic anti-OX40 (CD134) antibody. Every 2 weeks, ivuxolimab was infused into the patients intravenously at between 0.01 and 10 mg/kg.

In this sample, this clone turned up once. The assay was immunoSEQ multiplex PCR, and TCRdb's table has in-frame clones only and misses some. The data contain about 46,000 clones, about 90% of them singletons. Source: CD4+ or CD8+ T cells sorted from blood, taken in a trial of the OX40 agonist ivuxolimab. This receptor was obtained from an adult with an advanced solid tumor such as melanoma, head and neck, liver or kidney cancer.

CDR3 amino acids: CAWSVFGGTNEKLFF. The CDR3 bases are TGTGCCTGGAGTGTATTCGGGGGAACTAATGAAAAACTGTTTTTT. V and J are TRBV30 and TRBJ1-4; D might be TRBD1 (5 bases). The length of the CDR3 is 15 residues. Trimming removed 0 bases from V and 1 base from J, with 9 bases in between. Per the germline V gene, CDR1 is GTSNPN and CDR2 is SVGIG (reference sequence).